This record covers a single TCR beta chain. Its antigen is unknown. Nothing much larger sits one base from this clone, and base qualities are not available. The entry originates in a study of OX40 agonist ivuxolimab in advanced cancers. Background on the whole study: The costimulatory receptor OX40 (CD134) was targeted by ivuxolimab, a fully human IgG2 agonistic monoclonal antibody. Intravenous ivuxolimab was administered to patients every 2 weeks at six dose levels: 0.01, 0.1, 0.3, 1.5, 3 and 10 mg/kg. Of the roughly 50 dose-escalation patients, hepatocellular carcinoma was present in approximately 20, melanoma in roughly 15, renal cell carcinoma in 9 and head and neck cancer in 9. In the dose-escalation cohort, 82.7% of patients were male, and the mean age was around 60 years, with a range of about 23 to 85. Prior anti-PD-1, anti-PD-L1 or anti-CTLA-4 therapy was permitted, and checkpoint inhibitors had been received by around 40% of dose-escalation patients. Partial responses occurred in three dose-escalation patients: two with cutaneous melanoma and one with hepatocellular carcinoma. The purpose of peripheral TCRbeta sequencing was to test whether ivuxolimab changed TCR sequence diversity and led to clonal T-cell expansion. The paper reports the monotherapy dose-escalation portion (N of about 47 patients) of the phase I ivuxolimab trial. What the study reported, not specific to this receptor: The antigen specificity of the peripheral T cells that underwent clonal expansion was not determined. After ivuxolimab, more expanded clones were found on average in CD8+ T cells than in CD4+ T cells. Partial responders in the 0.1-3.0 mg/kg groups had among the lowest normalized peripheral clonal expansion, especially among CD8+ T cells. At doses from 0.1 to 3.0 mg/kg, clonal expansion was seen in both CD4+ and CD8+ blood T cells between baseline and week 6. Low levels of normalized T-cell clonal expansion were also seen in some patients who did not respond.

The trial excluded patients who had a history of autoimmune disease or who were on systemic immunosuppression. Peripheral blood for TCR sequencing was collected from all dose cohorts at baseline, on cycle 4 day 1, and on cycle 7 day 1. Samples were obtained from an open-label, multicenter, first-in-human phase I dose-escalation trial of ivuxolimab. Adults with locally advanced or metastatic melanoma, renal cell, hepatocellular, or head and neck squamous cell carcinoma were enrolled in the trial. Before TCR sequencing, CD4+ T cells and CD8+ T cells were sorted from peripheral blood as separate populations. To sequence the TCRbeta CDR3 region, genomic DNA was isolated from the sorted cells. The immunoSEQ Assay was used for sequencing of TCRbeta CDR3 regions. Entries here come from immuneACCESS through TCRdb and include only in-frame sequences with V and J called. Some clones fail to appear in such tables; in the studies checked, an unresolved V gene covers under half of the shortfall, and the cause of the remainder is unknown. Here the sample has some 65,000 clones; 75% to 90% occur a single time. Around 2.9% of the sample lies in the top ten.

Inclusive of the bounding cysteine and phenylalanine, the CDR3 is 15 residues long. The read is trimmed to its CDR3 DNA, 45 bases read in frame from base 1. V loses 6 bases of germline sequence and J loses 1 base, and the interval between the two ends is 12 bases. Looking up the germline V gene yields CDR1 SGHVS and CDR2 FQNEAQ. The specimen was CD4+ or CD8+ T cells sorted from blood, collected in a trial of the OX40 agonist ivuxolimab. The V and J genes are TRBV7-8 and TRBJ1-4; no D gene call is confident. The receptor was derived from an adult with an advanced solid tumor such as melanoma, head and neck, liver or kidney cancer. CDR3 region: CASSPNKRTNEKLFF. DNA sequence: TGTGCCAGCAGTCCGAACAAGAGAACTAATGAAAAACTGTTTTTT. Here the CDR3 is joined to the reference TRBV7-8 and TRBJ1-4 genes, and the full variable domain is: GAGVSQSPRYKVAKRGQDVALRCDPISGHVSLFWYQQALGQGPEFLTYFQNEAQLDKSGLPSDRFFAERPEGSVSTLKIQRTQQEDSAVYLCASSPNKRTNEKLFFGSGTQLSVL.